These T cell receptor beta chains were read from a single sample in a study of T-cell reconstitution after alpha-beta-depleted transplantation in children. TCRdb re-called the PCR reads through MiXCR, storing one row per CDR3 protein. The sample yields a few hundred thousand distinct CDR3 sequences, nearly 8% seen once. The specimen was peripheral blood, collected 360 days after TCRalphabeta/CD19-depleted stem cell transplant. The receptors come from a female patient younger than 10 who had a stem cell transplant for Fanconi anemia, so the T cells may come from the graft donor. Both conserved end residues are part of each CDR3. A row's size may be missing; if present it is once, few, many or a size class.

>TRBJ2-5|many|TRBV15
CATQRDTDGETQYF
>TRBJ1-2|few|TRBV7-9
CASSLAVQYNGYTF
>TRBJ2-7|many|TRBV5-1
CASRGGGSASYEQYF
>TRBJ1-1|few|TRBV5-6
CASSQEPRDTHFMVF
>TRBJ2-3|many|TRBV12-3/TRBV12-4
CASSQTRGSVGDTQYF
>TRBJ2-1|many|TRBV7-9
CASSWDRGSDEQFF
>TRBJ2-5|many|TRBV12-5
CASGLDGAWTGQETQYF
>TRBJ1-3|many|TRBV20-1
CSARDMAGGAGGNTIYF
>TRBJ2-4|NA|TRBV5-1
CASSPRGGAKNIQYF
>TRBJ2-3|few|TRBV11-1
CASSSSGRGSGSSTDTQYF
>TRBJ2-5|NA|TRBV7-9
CASSLAQGVKETQYF
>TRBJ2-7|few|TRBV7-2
CASSQPVVGSSYEQYF
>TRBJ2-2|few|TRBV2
CASRYPNGELFF
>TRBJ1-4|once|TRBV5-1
CASSLAGTAGEKLFF
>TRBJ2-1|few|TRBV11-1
CASSYQGRRGSSYNEQFF
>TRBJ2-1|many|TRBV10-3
CAISSNRGGDGTGANEQFF
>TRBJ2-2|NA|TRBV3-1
CASRHGQGVGELFF
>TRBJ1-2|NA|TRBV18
CASSPPGGTGNYGYTF
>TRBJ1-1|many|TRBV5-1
CASSLDLRQGFSNTEAFF
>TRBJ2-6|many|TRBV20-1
CSAYRGYGANVLTF
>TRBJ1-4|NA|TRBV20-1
CSASGGGSNEKLFF
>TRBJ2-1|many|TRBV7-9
CASSSGLAGHQFF
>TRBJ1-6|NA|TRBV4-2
CASSQETGSSYNSPLHF
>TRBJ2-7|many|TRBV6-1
CASSRDRKSYEQYF
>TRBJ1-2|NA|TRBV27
CASSYVPPGQGIGGYTF
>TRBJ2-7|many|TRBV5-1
CASSLVSGSEGLYEQYF
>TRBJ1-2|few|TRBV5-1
CASSWGQGAYGYTF
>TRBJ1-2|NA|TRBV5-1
CASSLGDGSMGYTF
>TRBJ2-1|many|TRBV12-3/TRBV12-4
CASSLAQVGYNEQFF
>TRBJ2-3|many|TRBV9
CASSKRLAGISDTQYF
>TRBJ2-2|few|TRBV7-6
CASSLAYARGRANTGELFF
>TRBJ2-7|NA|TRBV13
CASSWPAREGREQYF
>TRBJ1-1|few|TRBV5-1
CASSWGGDTEAFF
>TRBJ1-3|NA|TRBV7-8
CASNSGGEGYGNTIYF
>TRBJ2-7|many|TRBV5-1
CASSLDGYSSYEQYF
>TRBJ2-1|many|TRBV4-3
CASSQDIRNEQFF
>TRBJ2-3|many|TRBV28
CASSLWTGTDTQYF
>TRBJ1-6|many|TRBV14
CASSQYAGGRDSPLHF
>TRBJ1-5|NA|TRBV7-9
CASSLSGPEPQHF
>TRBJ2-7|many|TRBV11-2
CASSSPGTGIYEQYF